Following are 17 T cell receptor beta chains from one sample sequenced in a study of T cell responses to AZD1222 COVID-19 vaccine (dated by TCRdb to 2020 to 2023). The sample's time point label is to be understood as: about 28 days (+/-7) after the second vaccine dose. Receptor libraries were prepared by the immunoSEQ multiplex PCR assay. TCRdb stores this immuneACCESS table with in-frame sequences only. Part of the clones is absent; in the studies checked, under half of the shortfall reflects unresolved V genes, and no reason is known for the rest. The sample table shows approximately 130,000 clones, and 88% are seen once. The top ten clones comprise around 5% of the sample. Here the sequenced sample was peripheral blood, taken 28 days after the second AZD1222 dose. Receptor source: an adult who received the AZD1222 COVID-19 vaccine.

The rearrangement links TRBV28 to TRBJ1-1; D remains ambiguous. The V end was cut by 3 bases, the J end by 1 base, with 6 bases between. The germline V gene encodes CDR1 MDHEN and CDR2 SYDVKM. The CDR3 covers 13 residues. The CDR3 DNA reads as TGTGCCAGCAGTTTCCTAGAGAACACTGAAGCTTTCTTT. The encoded protein is CASSFLENTEAFF.

The chain employs TRBV15 and TRBJ1-3; D is unclear. The CDR3 is made up of 13 amino acids. Germline CDR1 reads LNHNV; CDR2 reads YYDKDF (reference sequence). Trimming stripped 0 bases from V and 8 bases from J, with 8 bases between. DNA of the CDR3: TGTGCCACCAGCAGAGACATCTGGGACACCATATATTTT. As protein: CATSRDIWDTIYF. The full variable domain, in which reference TRBV15 and TRBJ1-3 provide the parts outside the CDR3, is DAMVIQNPRYQVTQFGKPVTLSCSQTLNHNVMYWYQQKSSQAPKLLFHYYDKDFNNEADTPDNFQSRRPNTSFCFLDIRSPGLGDTAMYLCATSRDIWDTIYFGEGSWLTVV.

The V gene is TRBV19, the J gene TRBJ1-6; TRBD1 matches at 7 bases. CDR3 length: 15 residues. Germline CDR1 is LNHDA and CDR2 is SQIVND (reference sequence). With 4 bases clipped from V and 8 bases from J, the junction kept 8 bases outside the gene matches. For the CDR3, the DNA is TGTGCCAGTAGTACAAGGGGGCGAGGGGATTCACCCCTCCACTTT. It is translated as CASSTRGRGDSPLHF. The full variable domain, in which reference TRBV19 and TRBJ1-6 provide the parts outside the CDR3, is DGGITQSPKYLFRKEGQNVTLSCEQNLNHDAMYWYRQDPGQGLRLIYYSQIVNDFQKGDIAEGYSVSREKKESFPLTVTSAQKNPTAFYLCASSTRGRGDSPLHFGNGTRLTVT.

This clone was counted at least ten times. The chain carries TRBV5-5 and TRBJ2-7; a possible D gene is TRBD2 (5 bases). Trimming removed 1 base from V and 3 bases from J, with 11 bases in between. This CDR3 comprises 14 residues. CDR1 is SGHKS, CDR2 YYEKEE, per germline (reference sequence). The CDR3 coding sequence is TGTGCCAGCAGCTTGAGCGGCCTTCACTACGAGCAGTACTTC. Its protein is CASSLSGLHYEQYF.

DNA for the CDR3: TGTGCCAGCAGCCCCGGGACCCGCGAGCAGTACTTC. This translates into CASSPGTREQYF. This chain uses TRBV11-2 with TRBJ2-7, with D possibly called TRBD1 or TRBD2 (5 bases each). The CDR3 loop spans 12 amino acids. The V end was cut by 5 bases, the J end by 6 bases, with 11 bases between. Germline V lookup: CDR1 SGHAT, CDR2 FQNNGV.

This clone came up once. The V and J genes are TRBV6-2 or TRBV6-3 and TRBJ2-2; tentative D call: TRBD2 (5 bases). Trimming removed 6 bases at V and 11 bases at J, with 16 bases between. Germline V gives CDR1 MNHEY, CDR2 SVGEGT. This CDR3 comprises 13 residues. CDR3 in DNA: TGTGCCAGCAGCCCGCCGGGGAGCAGAGAGCTGTTTTTT. Amino acid sequence: CASSPPGSRELFF.

The chain recombines TRBV5-1 with TRBJ1-3, with TRBD1 as a possible D gene (5 bases). Trimming left V 5 bases short and J 2 bases short, with 14 bases between. Germline assignment: CDR1 SGHRS and CDR2 YFSETQ. There are 15 residues in the CDR3. The CDR3 sequence: CASSLQGLTGNTIYF. In nucleotides, the CDR3 is TGCGCCAGCAGTCTTCAGGGATTAACTGGAAACACCATATATTTT.

The chain has TRBV5-1 and TRBJ2-3, with 7 bases aligning to TRBD2. V lost 6 bases to trimming and J lost 1 base; unmatched junction nucleotides: 8. CDR1 is SGHRS and CDR2 is YFSETQ in the germline V gene. The length of the CDR3 is 15 residues. CDR3 in amino acids: CASTPGGGGTDTQYF. The CDR3 nucleotides are TGCGCCAGCACCCCGGGAGGAGGGGGCACAGATACGCAGTATTTT.

The chain is built from TRBV6-1 and TRBJ1-1; D is uncertain. Trimming left V 6 bases short and J 3 bases short, with 8 bases between. Germline values: CDR1 MNHNS, CDR2 SASEGT. The CDR3 loop spans 12 amino acids. The CDR3: CASSPWDTEAFF. In DNA form, the CDR3 reads TGTGCCAGCAGCCCTTGGGACACTGAAGCTTTCTTT.

The chain has TRBV25-1 and TRBJ1-3; the D gene is possibly TRBD1 (5 bases). The CDR3 runs to 16 residues. Trimming left V 1 base short and J 0 bases short, with 10 bases between. Germline CDR1 and CDR2: MGHDK and SYGVNS. The CDR3: CASSEWLGTSGNTIYF. The CDR3 nucleotides are TGTGCCAGCAGTGAATGGTTGGGGACCTCTGGAAACACCATATATTTT.

This clone was picked up a small number of times. The chain is built from TRBV28 and TRBJ1-1; D remains ambiguous. From germline, CDR1 is MDHEN and CDR2 SYDVKM. Trimming took 6 bases from V and 1 from J, leaving 9 bases between them. The CDR3 spans 13 residues. This chain's CDR3 is CASSYRQNTEAFF. For the CDR3, the DNA is TGTGCCAGCAGCTATCGACAGAACACTGAAGCTTTCTTT.

This clone occurred a few times. J is TRBJ1-2 and V is TRBV7-9; maybe TRBD1 (6 bases). Trimming pared 0 bases from V and 4 bases from J, leaving 12 bases between. CDR1 is SEHNR and CDR2 is FQNEAQ in the germline V gene (reference sequence). This CDR3 comprises 15 residues. CDR3 region: CASSLAQGRAYGYTF. In DNA, the CDR3 is TGTGCCAGCAGCTTAGCCCAGGGGAGGGCCTATGGCTACACCTTC.

The chain joins TRBV5-4 to TRBJ1-1; D gene uncertain. Germline V gene sequence: CDR1 SGHNT, CDR2 YYREEE (reference sequence). With 1 base removed from V and 1 base from J, the gap between germline ends came to 11 bases. The CDR3 length is 15 residues. The CDR3 sequence: CASSLLDQPNTEAFF. The CDR3 DNA is TGTGCCAGCAGCTTGCTCGATCAACCGAACACTGAAGCTTTCTTT.

CDR3 in amino acids: CASSWAPGPRADTQYF. CDR3 sequence (DNA): TGTGCCAGCAGCTGGGCCCCGGGACCACGGGCAGATACGCAGTATTTT. The chain couples TRBV7-8 to TRBJ2-3; the D call may be TRBD1 or TRBD2 (5 bases each). This CDR3 is built from 16 residues. V was clipped by 4 bases and J by 4 bases, with 18 bases between them. The germline V gene encodes CDR1 SGHVS and CDR2 FQNEAQ.

The gene calls are TRBV7-2 and TRBJ2-3, with 10 positions matching TRBD2. Germline V CDR1 and CDR2: SGHTA, FQGNSA. The CDR3 covers 15 residues. V was clipped by 3 bases and J by 7 bases; unmatched bases: 7. The CDR3 protein is CASSFVSSGSNTQYF. The CDR3 DNA reads as TGTGCCAGCAGCTTTGTCTCTAGCGGGAGCAATACGCAGTATTTT.

This CDR3 reads CASRLQDNTEAFF. The CDR3 coding sequence is TGTGCCAGCAGACTCCAGGATAACACTGAAGCTTTCTTT. The chain uses TRBV12-3 or TRBV12-4 and TRBJ1-1; D uncertain. The CDR3 has 13 residues. Trimming stripped 6 bases from V and 2 bases from J, with 10 bases between.

The chain has TRBV11-3 and TRBJ2-1; 9 bases fit TRBD2. The J segment lost 0 bases and the V segment lost 1 base, leaving 7 bases of the junction unmatched. CDR1 and CDR2 (germline): SGHNT, YENEEA. The CDR3 extends over 18 amino acids. The DNA of the CDR3 is TGTGCCAGCAGCTTAGTCGGGACTAGCAGCAGCTCCTACAATGAGCAGTTCTTC. Amino acids: CASSLVGTSSSSYNEQFF.